The source of this T cell receptor (beta chain) is a study of PD-1 blockade in classical Hodgkin lymphoma. Study information: Treatment was intravenous nivolumab, 3 mg/kg every 2 weeks, until progression.

The CDR3 is made up of 16 amino acids. V was pared by 3 bases and J by 0 bases, with 15 bases between. Germline loops: CDR1 SGHRS, CDR2 YFSETQ. Time point described: cycle 4 day 1 (C4D1), after around six weeks of nivolumab. Every patient was affected by relapse after autologous stem cell transplantation, while exposure to brentuximab vedotin was not uniform. Overall study results and limits: Healthy donors reportedly exceeded newly diagnosed patients in baseline TCR diversity. Partial responders and progressors had significantly lower baseline TCR diversity.

Produced via immunoSEQ multiplex PCR; TCRdb's table is partial and in-frame only. The sample holds approximately 93,000 clones, roughly 73% seen once. As concerns this clone: Antigen: not known.

The chain carries TRBV5-1 and TRBJ1-1; D gene ambiguous. This sample comprised peripheral blood mononuclear cells (PBMCs), obtained before the fourth cycle of nivolumab. The origin of this receptor is a human donor with classical Hodgkin lymphoma. CDR3 nucleotide sequence: TGCGCCAGCAGCTCCACAGACCCGGGCTTGAACACTGAAGCTTTCTTT. Translation gives CASSSTDPGLNTEAFF. The full variable domain, with the rest looked up from reference TRBV5-1 and TRBJ1-1, is KAGVTQTPRYLIKTRGQQVTLSCSPISGHRSVSWYQQTPGQGLQFLFEYFSETQRNKGNFPGRFSGRQFSNSRSEMNVSTLELGDSALYLCASSSTDPGLNTEAFFGQGTRLTVV.